Below are 29 T cell receptor beta chains sequenced from a single sample in a study of OX40 agonist ivuxolimab in advanced cancers. Receptor libraries were prepared by the immunoSEQ multiplex PCR assay. Imported from immuneACCESS, the table was reduced by TCRdb to in-frame sequences with V and J called. These copies leave out some clones; in studies compared against another copy, an unresolved V gene accounts for under half, and the cause of the remainder is not known. The sample table lists tens of thousands of clones, 70% to 90% of them with a count of one. Roughly 3.6% of the sample lies in the top ten. The sample here was CD4+ or CD8+ T cells sorted from blood, taken in a trial of the OX40 agonist ivuxolimab. The receptor set was obtained from an adult with an advanced solid tumor such as melanoma, head and neck, liver or kidney cancer.

The chain couples TRBV9 to TRBJ2-7; TRBD2 aligns across 7 bases. V lost 4 bases to trimming and J lost 3 bases; unmatched junction nucleotides: 4. The CDR3 has 13 amino acids. Germline-derived CDR1 and CDR2 are SGDLS and YYNGEE. This chain's CDR3 is CASSPGGDYEQYF. CDR3 bases: TGTGCCAGCAGCCCTGGGGGGGACTACGAGCAGTACTTC.

The V gene is TRBV7-2, the J gene TRBJ1-1, with D possibly matching TRBD1 (5 bases). This CDR3 spans 15 amino acids. Germline V lookup: CDR1 SGHTA, CDR2 FQGNSA. V was trimmed by 5 bases and J by 3 bases, leaving 16 bases between them. Written as DNA, the CDR3 is TGTGCCAGCAGCCCCCTGGGGCAGGAGTACACTGAAGCTTTCTTT. As protein: CASSPLGQEYTEAFF.

The chain employs TRBV6-6 and TRBJ2-1; maybe TRBD2 (5 bases). Per the germline V gene, CDR1 is MNHNY and CDR2 is SVGAGI (reference sequence). Trimming stripped 7 bases from V and 4 bases from J, with 11 bases between. The CDR3 loop spans 13 amino acids. CDR3 protein: CASMLRGYNEQFF. The CDR3 bases are TGTGCCAGCATGCTAAGAGGGTACAATGAGCAGTTCTTC.

The chain uses TRBV14 and TRBJ1-1; unclear D gene. The CDR3 totals 13 residues. CDR1 is SGHDN and CDR2 is FVKESK in the germline V gene. V lost 1 base to trimming and J lost 7 bases, with 10 bases between them. The chain's CDR3 is CASSQAKRSEAFF. CDR3 bases: TGTGCCAGCAGCCAAGCGAAACGGAGTGAAGCTTTCTTT.

The chain combines TRBV29-1 with TRBJ2-6; D might be TRBD2 (5 bases). CDR1 is SQVTM and CDR2 is ANQGSEA in the germline V gene. The CDR3 length is 14 residues. Trimming left V 4 bases short and J 4 bases short, with 11 bases between. CDR3 DNA sequence: TGCAGCGTTGGTGAGGGTAGCGGGGCCAACGTCCTGACTTTC. Amino acids: CSVGEGSGANVLTF.

The chain uses TRBV6-1 and TRBJ1-2; the D is unclear. V shed 3 bases and J shed 5 bases, with 4 bases lying between them. The CDR3 covers 11 residues. CDR1 and CDR2 from the germline V gene are MNHNS and SASEGT. CDR3 sequence: CASSDRYGYTF. The DNA of the CDR3 is TGTGCCAGCAGTGACCGGTATGGCTACACCTTC.

The chain joins TRBV28 to TRBJ2-7, with TRBD2 matching 12 bases. The CDR3 spans 17 residues. Germline loops: CDR1 MDHEN, CDR2 SYDVKM. V shed 2 bases, J shed 2 bases, and the junction held 7 bases outside the gene matches. The CDR3 sequence is CASSLGRLAGVPYEQYF. In DNA, the CDR3 is TGTGCCAGCAGTTTAGGTAGACTAGCGGGAGTCCCCTACGAGCAGTACTTC.

The chain has TRBV10-1 and TRBJ2-7; D ambiguous. Trimming took off 6 bases at V and 7 bases at J, with 22 bases between the two ends. This CDR3 is 15 amino acids long. Germline V lookup: CDR1 WNHNN, CDR2 SYGVQD (reference sequence). CDR3 nucleotide sequence: TGCGCCAGCAGGAGCCACACCACTGGGCTGTGGGAGCAGTACTTC. It is translated as CASRSHTTGLWEQYF.

This chain uses TRBV5-6 with TRBJ1-2; D perhaps matches TRBD1 (5 bases). CDR1 and CDR2 from the germline V gene are SGHDT and YYEEEE. The CDR3 has 13 residues. The V and J ends lost 0 bases and 7 bases respectively, with 10 bases between them. CDR3: CASSLVAGFGYTF. CDR3 nucleotide sequence: TGTGCCAGCAGCTTGGTCGCAGGGTTTGGCTACACCTTC.

This rearrangement joins TRBV11-3 to TRBJ2-2, with D unclear. CDR3 size: 13 residues. Germline V gene data show CDR1 as SGHNT and CDR2 as YENEEA. V lost 5 bases and J lost 5, with 9 bases in between. The CDR3 here is CASSRVKTGELFF. The CDR3 DNA follows: TGTGCCAGCAGCAGGGTAAAGACCGGGGAGCTGTTTTTT. Combining the CDR3 with reference TRBV11-3 and TRBJ2-2 gives the whole variable domain EAGVVQSPRYKIIEKKQPVAFWCNPISGHNTLYWYLQNLGQGPELLIRYENEEAVDDSQLPKDRFSAERLKGVDSTLKIQPAELGDSAVYLCASSRVKTGELFFGEGSRLTVL.

In its sample, this clone was seen once. The V gene is TRBV11-3, the J gene TRBJ1-1, with D perhaps TRBD1 (5 bases). The CDR3 totals 14 residues. The V end was cut by 2 bases, the J end by 2 bases, with 9 bases between. Germline V gene lookup returns CDR1 SGHNT and CDR2 YENEEA. The CDR3 loop reads CASSLRQSNTEAFF. CDR3 in DNA: TGTGCCAGCAGCTTACGACAGTCCAACACTGAAGCTTTCTTT.

The chain is built from TRBV6-1 and TRBJ2-5, with D perhaps assigned TRBD1 or TRBD2 (5 bases each). CDR1 is MNHNS and CDR2 is SASEGT in the germline V gene. This CDR3 has 14 residues. The V gene lost 4 bases and the J gene lost 1 base, with 10 bases spanning the gap. The chain's CDR3 is CASSVGGVQETQYF. The CDR3 DNA sequence: TGTGCCAGCAGTGTTGGGGGAGTCCAAGAGACCCAGTACTTC.

This clone was recorded a few times. V is TRBV6-4 and J is TRBJ2-7, with D tentatively TRBD1 (6 bases). The germline V gene encodes CDR1 MRHNA and CDR2 SNTAGT. The V end was cut by 8 bases, the J end by 3 bases, with 17 bases between. This CDR3 is built from 14 residues. CDR3 in DNA: TGTGCCAGCCGAACAGGGCGAACGTTCTACGAGCAGTACTTC. Amino acid sequence: CASRTGRTFYEQYF.

V usage is TRBV5-8 and J usage is TRBJ2-5, with D unresolved. V lost 2 bases and J lost 5, with 4 bases in between. From germline, CDR1 is SGHTS and CDR2 YDEGEE. The CDR3 is 11 residues long. CDR3 protein: CASSFPETQYF. Written as DNA, the CDR3 is TGTGCCAGCAGCTTCCCCGAGACCCAGTACTTC.

The V gene is TRBV10-3, the J gene TRBJ2-5; D perhaps matches TRBD2 (6 bases). Germline V CDR1 and CDR2: ENHRY, SYGVKD. V was shortened by 3 bases and J by 5 bases, with 19 bases between the two germline ends. This CDR3 has 16 amino acids. The CDR3 nucleotides are TGTGCCATCAGTGAACGGCGACTAGTAAAAGCGGAGACCCAGTACTTC. This codes for CAISERRLVKAETQYF.

This clone has more than one count but fewer than ten. The chain recombines TRBV7-2 with TRBJ1-4, with D possibly matching TRBD1 (6 bases). The CDR3 has 16 amino acids. The V end lost 5 bases, the J end lost 0 bases, and 13 bases lay between the germline ends. Germline values: CDR1 SGHTA, CDR2 FQGNSA. This CDR3 reads CASSLRTVTTNEKLFF. Written as DNA, the CDR3 is TGTGCCAGCAGCCTGAGGACAGTTACAACTAATGAAAAACTGTTTTTT.

As DNA, the CDR3 is TGCGCCAGCAGCCAAGGTGACGACGGGGGGCTTGAGCAGTTCTTC. Its translation is CASSQGDDGGLEQFF. The chain links TRBV4-1 to TRBJ2-1; the D gene is possibly TRBD2 (7 bases). Trimming pared 1 base from V and 9 bases from J, leaving 16 bases between. The CDR3 has 15 amino acids. The V gene's germline CDR1 is MGHRA and CDR2 YSYEKL.

This clone occurred once. The CDR3: CASSQDFGVGQPQHF. The DNA of the CDR3 is TGTGCCAGCAGCCAAGATTTCGGGGTCGGTCAGCCCCAGCATTTT. The rearrangement uses TRBV7-9 and TRBJ1-5; D remains ambiguous. Trimming stripped 5 bases from V and 6 bases from J, with 17 bases between. Germline values: CDR1 SEHNR, CDR2 FQNEAQ (reference sequence). The CDR3 loop spans 15 amino acids.

This clone was seen a single time. V usage is TRBV5-6 and J usage is TRBJ2-7, with TRBD2 identical over 9 bases. The CDR3 runs to 16 residues. J lost 4 bases, V lost 0 bases, and 8 bases had no gene match. The V gene's germline CDR1 is SGHDT and CDR2 YYEEEE. CDR3 DNA sequence: TGTGCCAGCAGCTTGGCCAATGGGCTAGCGGGGTACGAGCAGTACTTC. Protein product: CASSLANGLAGYEQYF.

In regard to this clone: One end of the junction varies from germline; a read error may be responsible. The chain recombines TRBV11-3 with TRBJ1-1, with 7 bases that match TRBD1. Per the germline V gene, CDR1 is SGHNT and CDR2 is YENEEA. The CDR3 covers 13 residues. The CDR3 DNA reads TGTGCCAGCAGTTTAGAGGGACAGTCTGAAGCTTTCTTT. Its translation: CASSLEGQSEAFF. Full variable domain (missing parts from reference TRBV11-3 and TRBJ1-1): EAGVVQSPRYKIIEKKQPVAFWCNPISGHNTLYWYLQNLGQGPELLIRYENEEAVDDSQLPKDRFSAERLKGVDSTLKIQPAELGDSAVYLCASSLEGQSEAFFGQGTRLTVV.

This sequence joins TRBV6-1 and TRBJ2-6; 8 nucleotides match TRBD2. CDR3 length: 18 amino acids. J lost 0 bases, V lost 4 bases, and 8 bases had no gene match. The germline V gene has CDR1 MNHNS and CDR2 SASEGT. The CDR3 loop reads CASSASGGPISGANVLTF. CDR3 nucleotides: TGTGCCAGCAGTGCCTCGGGAGGGCCCATCTCTGGGGCCAACGTCCTGACTTTC.

This clone occurred once. This rearrangement joins TRBV2 to TRBJ2-7; 8 bases map to TRBD1. V lost 6 bases to trimming and J lost 6 bases; unmatched junction nucleotides: 10. This CDR3 has 14 residues. Germline V CDR1 and CDR2: SNHLY, FYNNEI. The CDR3 reads CASRFRTGFFEQYF. The CDR3 region has the DNA TGTGCCAGCAGATTCAGGACAGGGTTTTTCGAGCAGTACTTC.

The chain uses TRBV14 and TRBJ2-5, with 7 nucleotides matching TRBD1. CDR3 length: 17 residues. V dropped 0 bases and J dropped 1; count of bases not matched to a gene: 8. Germline V gene lookup returns CDR1 SGHDN and CDR2 FVKESK. The CDR3 sequence is CASSQDLGGLLQETQYF. CDR3 nucleotide sequence: TGTGCCAGCAGCCAAGATTTAGGGGGCCTCCTCCAAGAGACCCAGTACTTC.

This chain joins TRBV11-3 and TRBJ2-1; D unclear. Germline V CDR1 and CDR2: SGHNT, YENEEA. CDR3 length: 13 amino acids. Deletions cut 5 bases from V and 6 bases from J, with 11 bases between. The CDR3 spells CASSPPLGNEQFF. CDR3 nucleotides: TGTGCCAGCAGCCCCCCCTTAGGCAATGAGCAGTTCTTC. The full variable domain, rest sourced from reference TRBV11-3 and TRBJ2-1, is EAGVVQSPRYKIIEKKQPVAFWCNPISGHNTLYWYLQNLGQGPELLIRYENEEAVDDSQLPKDRFSAERLKGVDSTLKIQPAELGDSAVYLCASSPPLGNEQFFGPGTRLTVL.

V usage is TRBV9 and J usage is TRBJ2-7; 12 bases match TRBD2. This CDR3 has 15 amino acids. V was pared by 2 bases and J by 5 bases, with 5 bases of the junction left unmatched. Germline assignment: CDR1 SGDLS and CDR2 YYNGEE. The CDR3 spells CASSVTSGSFNEQYF. The CDR3, as DNA: TGTGCCAGCAGCGTGACTAGCGGGAGTTTCAACGAGCAGTACTTC.

CDR3: CASSLRTSAASYEQYF. The CDR3 DNA reads TGTGCCAGCAGCCTGCGGACTAGCGCGGCCTCCTACGAGCAGTACTTC. This chain links TRBV5-4 with TRBJ2-7, with TRBD2 matching 9 bases. The germline V gene has CDR1 SGHNT and CDR2 YYREEE (reference sequence). The CDR3 totals 16 residues. V trimming: 4 bases; J trimming: 0 bases; junction bases outside the gene matches: 8.

The chain recombines TRBV4-3 with TRBJ2-3; 9 positions match TRBD2. CDR3 length: 16 amino acids. Germline V gives CDR1 LGHNA, CDR2 YSLEER. With V trimmed by 0 bases and J by 3 bases, 4 bases remained unmatched. The CDR3 sequence is CASSQEGSGSTDTQYF. CDR3 nucleotide sequence: TGCGCCAGCAGCCAAGAGGGTAGCGGGAGTACAGATACGCAGTATTTT.

This clone was observed a single time. The chain joins TRBV7-9 to TRBJ1-2; maybe TRBD1 (6 bases). V was shortened by 5 bases and J by 4 bases, with 11 bases between the two germline ends. The V gene's germline CDR1 is SEHNR and CDR2 FQNEAQ (reference sequence). The CDR3 contains 13 residues. The CDR3 DNA sequence: TGTGCCAGCAGCCTGGACAGCTCCTATGGCTACACCTTC. It translates to CASSLDSSYGYTF. Filled out from reference TRBV7-9 and TRBJ1-2, the complete variable domain reads DTGVSQNPRHKITKRGQNVTFRCDPISEHNRLYWYRQTLGQGPEFLTYFQNEAQLEKSRLLSDRFSAERPKGSFSTLEIQRTEQGDSAMYLCASSLDSSYGYTFGSGTRLTVV.

V gene TRBV7-6 combines with J gene TRBJ1-6; the D gene is possibly TRBD1 (6 bases). Germline CDR1 is SGHVS and CDR2 is FNYEAQ. V was cut by 1 base and J by 10 bases, with 8 bases left in between. The CDR3 covers 13 residues. CDR3 nucleotide sequence: TGTGCCAGCAGCTTAGAGGGGGACTCACCCCTCCACTTT. It yields the protein CASSLEGDSPLHF.